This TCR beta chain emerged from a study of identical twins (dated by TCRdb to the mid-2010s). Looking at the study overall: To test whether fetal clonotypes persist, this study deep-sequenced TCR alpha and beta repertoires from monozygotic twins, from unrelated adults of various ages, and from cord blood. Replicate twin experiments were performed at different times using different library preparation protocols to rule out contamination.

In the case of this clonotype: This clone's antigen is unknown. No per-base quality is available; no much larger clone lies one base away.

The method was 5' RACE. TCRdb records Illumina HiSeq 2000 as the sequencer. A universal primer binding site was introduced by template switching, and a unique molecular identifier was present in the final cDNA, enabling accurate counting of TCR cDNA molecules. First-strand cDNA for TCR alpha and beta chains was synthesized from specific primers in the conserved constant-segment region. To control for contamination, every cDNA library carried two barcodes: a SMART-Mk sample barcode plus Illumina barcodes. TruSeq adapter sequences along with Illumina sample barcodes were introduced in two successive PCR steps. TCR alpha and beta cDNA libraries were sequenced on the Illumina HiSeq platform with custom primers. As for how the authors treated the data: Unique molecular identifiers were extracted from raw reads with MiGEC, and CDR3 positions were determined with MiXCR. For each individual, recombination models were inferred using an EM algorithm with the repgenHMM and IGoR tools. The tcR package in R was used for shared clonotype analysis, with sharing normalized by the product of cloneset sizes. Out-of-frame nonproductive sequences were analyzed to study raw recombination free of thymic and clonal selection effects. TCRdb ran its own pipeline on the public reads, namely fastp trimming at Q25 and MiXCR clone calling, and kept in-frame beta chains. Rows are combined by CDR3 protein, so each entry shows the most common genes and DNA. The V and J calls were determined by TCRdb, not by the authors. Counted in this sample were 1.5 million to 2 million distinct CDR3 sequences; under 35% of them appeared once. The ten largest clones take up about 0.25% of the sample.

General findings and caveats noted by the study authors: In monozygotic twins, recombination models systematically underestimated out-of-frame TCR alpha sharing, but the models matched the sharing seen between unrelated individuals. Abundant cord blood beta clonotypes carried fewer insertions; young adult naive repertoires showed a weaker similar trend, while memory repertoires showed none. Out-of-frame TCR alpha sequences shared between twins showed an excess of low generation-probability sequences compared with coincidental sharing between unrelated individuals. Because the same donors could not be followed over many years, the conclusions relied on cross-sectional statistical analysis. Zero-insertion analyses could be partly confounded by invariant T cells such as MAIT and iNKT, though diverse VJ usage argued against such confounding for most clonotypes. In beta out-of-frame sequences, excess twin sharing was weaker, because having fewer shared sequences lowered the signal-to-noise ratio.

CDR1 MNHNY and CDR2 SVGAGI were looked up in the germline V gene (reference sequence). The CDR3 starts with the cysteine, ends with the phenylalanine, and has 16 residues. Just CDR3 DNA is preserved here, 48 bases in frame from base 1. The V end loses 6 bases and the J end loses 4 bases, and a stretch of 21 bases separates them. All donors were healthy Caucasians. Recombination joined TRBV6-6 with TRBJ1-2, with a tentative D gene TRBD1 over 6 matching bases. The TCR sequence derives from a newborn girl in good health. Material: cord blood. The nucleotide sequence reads TGTGCCAGCAGCTACCTACCTACACAGGGCTCCTATGGCTACACCTTC. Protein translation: CASSYLPTQGSYGYTF.